Listed here are 7 T cell receptor beta chains from one sample, sequenced in a study of EBV T-cell therapy then PD-1 blockade in nasopharyngeal carcinoma. This sample's treatment: AdE1-LMPpoly-expanded autologous EBV-specific T-cell therapy followed by anti-PD-1 nivolumab. Which antigens these TCRs recognize remains unknown. This table comes from immunoSEQ multiplex PCR, and its TCRdb copy is limited to in-frame clones, with some not included. The sample has around 23,000 clones, about 87% seen once. This material consisted of CD8+ T cells from blood, taken around day 58 from a patient whose treatment included autologous EBV-specific T cells and nivolumab. The receptors were sampled from a man aged 35-49 years with nasopharyngeal carcinoma.

This rearrangement joins TRBV5-4 to TRBJ1-2; 7 nucleotides line up with TRBD1. With 4 bases clipped from V and 4 bases from J, the junction kept 10 bases outside the gene matches. Germline V gene sequence: CDR1 SGHNT, CDR2 YYREEE (reference sequence). The CDR3 runs 15 residues. CDR3 protein: CASSLRDSPVYGYTF. DNA of the CDR3: TGTGCCAGCAGCCTGAGGGACAGCCCCGTCTATGGCTACACCTTC.

The J gene is TRBJ2-7, the V gene TRBV29-1; D unclear. The CDR3 covers 11 residues. Germline V lookup: CDR1 SQVTM, CDR2 ANQGSEA. V lost 4 bases, J lost 3 bases, and 7 bases lay in between. The CDR3 reads CSVVQIYEQYF. CDR3 nucleotide sequence: TGCAGCGTTGTCCAGATCTACGAGCAGTACTTC.

CDR3 in amino acids: CASRNRPNYGYTF. CDR3 in DNA: TGTGCCAGCAGGAACAGACCGAACTATGGCTACACCTTC. The chain couples TRBV2 to TRBJ1-2; no reliable D call. The CDR3 is 13 amino acids. V lost 6 bases, J lost 2 bases, and 10 bases lay in between. Germline V gene lookup returns CDR1 SNHLY and CDR2 FYNNEI. Combining the CDR3 with reference TRBV2 and TRBJ1-2 gives the whole variable domain EPEVTQTPSHQVTQMGQEVILRCVPISNHLYFYWYRQILGQKVEFLVSFYNNEISEKSEIFDDQFSVERPDGSNFTLKIRSTKLEDSAMYFCASRNRPNYGYTFGSGTRLTVV.

The chain links TRBV13 to TRBJ1-6, with a tentative D call TRBD1 (5 bases). This CDR3 is built from 12 residues. V was clipped by 1 base and J by 13 bases, with 8 bases between them. Germline V gene sequence: CDR1 PRHDT, CDR2 FYEKMQ (reference sequence). CDR3 DNA: TGTGCCAGCAGCTTAGCCAGGGACCCCCTCCACTTT. Its translation is CASSLARDPLHF. The full variable domain, rest sourced from reference TRBV13 and TRBJ1-6, is AAGVIQSPRHLIKEKRETATLKCYPIPRHDTVYWYQQGPGQDPQFLISFYEKMQSDKGSIPDRFSAQQFSDYHSELNMSSLELGDSALYFCASSLARDPLHFGNGTRLTVT.

This chain connects TRBV6-2 or TRBV6-3 to TRBJ2-3, with D maybe TRBD2 (6 bases). Trimming removed 4 bases from V and 6 bases from J, with 20 bases in between. CDR1 MNHEY and CDR2 SVGEGT come from the germline V gene. CDR3 length: 16 amino acids. CDR3 nucleotide sequence: TGTGCCAGCAGTTCGGTCATCGGGGATCGGGAGGATACGCAGTATTTT. Translating gives CASSSVIGDREDTQYF.

V usage is TRBV2 and J usage is TRBJ2-7; D gene uncertain. CDR1 SNHLY and CDR2 FYNNEI come from the germline V gene. With 7 bases removed from V and 3 bases from J, the gap between germline ends came to 16 bases. This CDR3 has 14 residues. As DNA, the CDR3 is TGTGCCAGCATCTGGGATACAAGGGTCTACGAGCAGTACTTC. It is translated as CASIWDTRVYEQYF.

This clone came up once. The rearrangement uses TRBV28 and TRBJ1-5; D perhaps matches TRBD1 (6 bases). The germline CDR1 and CDR2 sequences are MDHEN and SYDVKM. The germline V and J ends were trimmed by 3 bases and 7 bases, with 19 bases remaining between them. The length of the CDR3 is 16 residues. The CDR3 DNA reads as TGTGCCAGCAGTTTCCTGGGTGGGGGCGCGGGGCAGCCCCAGCATTTT. This encodes CASSFLGGGAGQPQHF.